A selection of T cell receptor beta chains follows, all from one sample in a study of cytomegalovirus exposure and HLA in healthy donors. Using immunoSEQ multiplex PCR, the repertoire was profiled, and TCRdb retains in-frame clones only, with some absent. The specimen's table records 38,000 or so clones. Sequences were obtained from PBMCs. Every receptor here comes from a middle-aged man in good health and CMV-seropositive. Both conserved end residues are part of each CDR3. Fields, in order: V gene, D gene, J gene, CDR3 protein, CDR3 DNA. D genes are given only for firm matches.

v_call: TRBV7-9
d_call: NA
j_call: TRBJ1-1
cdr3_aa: CASSPPVGAAFF
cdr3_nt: TGTGCCAGCAGCCCCCCCGTAGGGGCGGCTTTCTTT

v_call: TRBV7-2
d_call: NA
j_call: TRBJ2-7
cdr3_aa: CASSAYRLGEQYF
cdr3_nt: TGTGCCAGCAGCGCGTACAGGCTTGGGGAGCAGTACTTC

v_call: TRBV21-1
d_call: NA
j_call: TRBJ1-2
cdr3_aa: CASSRLDYGYTF
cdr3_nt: TGTGCCAGCAGCCGACTCGACTATGGCTACACCTTC

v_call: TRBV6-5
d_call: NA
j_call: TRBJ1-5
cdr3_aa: CASRPTKREPQHF
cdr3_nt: TGTGCCAGCAGACCGACAAAGCGGGAGCCCCAGCATTTT

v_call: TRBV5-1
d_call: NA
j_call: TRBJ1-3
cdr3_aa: CASSSTGLLSSGNTIYF
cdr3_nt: TGCGCCAGCAGCTCAACGGGACTCCTCAGCTCTGGAAACACCATATATTTT

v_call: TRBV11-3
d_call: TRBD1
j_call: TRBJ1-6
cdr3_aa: CASSLAGAGGSYNSPLHF
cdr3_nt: TGTGCCAGCAGCTTAGCTGGAGCAGGGGGGTCCTATAATTCACCCCTCCACTTT

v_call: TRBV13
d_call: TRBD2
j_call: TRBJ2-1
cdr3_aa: CASSSRTSGRGSYNEQFF
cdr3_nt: TGTGCCAGCAGTTCCAGGACTAGCGGGAGAGGATCCTACAATGAGCAGTTCTTC

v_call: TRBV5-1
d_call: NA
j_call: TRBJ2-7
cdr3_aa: CASSSSDRDYEQYF
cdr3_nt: TGCGCCAGCAGCTCCTCCGACAGAGACTACGAGCAGTACTTC

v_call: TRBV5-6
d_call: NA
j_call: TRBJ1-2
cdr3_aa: CASSLAGKRRGGYTF
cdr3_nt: TGTGCCAGCAGCTTGGCCGGTAAGAGAAGGGGCGGCTACACCTTC

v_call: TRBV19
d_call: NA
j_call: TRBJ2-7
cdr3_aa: CASSPTGLSVNLRSEQYF
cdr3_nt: TGTGCCAGTAGTCCTACGGGACTCTCGGTAAACCTACGCTCCGAGCAGTACTTC

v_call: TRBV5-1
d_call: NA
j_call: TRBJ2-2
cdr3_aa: CASSLVLSNTGELFF
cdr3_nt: TGCGCCAGCAGCTTGGTTCTGAGTAACACCGGGGAGCTGTTTTTT

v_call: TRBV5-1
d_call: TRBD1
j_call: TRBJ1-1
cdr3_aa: CASSLVDRGRGGNTEAFF
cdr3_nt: TGCGCCAGCAGCTTGGTGGACAGGGGAAGGGGGGGGAACACTGAAGCTTTCTTT

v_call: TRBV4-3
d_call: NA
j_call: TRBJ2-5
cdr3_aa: CASSQDEANQETQYF
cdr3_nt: TGCGCCAGCAGCCAAGACGAAGCGAACCAAGAGACCCAGTACTTC

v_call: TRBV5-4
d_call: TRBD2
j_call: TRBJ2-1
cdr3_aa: CASSRLAADYNEQFF
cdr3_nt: TGTGCCAGCAGCCGGCTAGCGGCCGACTACAATGAGCAGTTCTTC

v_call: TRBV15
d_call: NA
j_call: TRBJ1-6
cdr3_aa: CATSRDWGGSDGSPLHF
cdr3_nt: TGTGCCACCAGCAGAGATTGGGGGGGCTCCGATGGTTCACCCCTCCACTTT

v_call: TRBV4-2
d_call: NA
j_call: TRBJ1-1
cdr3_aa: CASSQERADTEAFF
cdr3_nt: TGTGCCAGCAGCCAAGAGAGGGCGGACACTGAAGCTTTCTTT

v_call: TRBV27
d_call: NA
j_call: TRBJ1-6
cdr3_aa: CASSSQWGGGYNSPLHF
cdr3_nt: TGTGCCAGCAGTTCTCAGTGGGGGGGTGGATATAATTCACCCCTCCACTTT

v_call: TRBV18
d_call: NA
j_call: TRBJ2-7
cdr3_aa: CASSPPRFPYEQYF
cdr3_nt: TGTGCCAGCTCACCCCCCCGGTTTCCCTACGAGCAGTACTTC

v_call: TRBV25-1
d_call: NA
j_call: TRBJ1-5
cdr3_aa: CASSPAGDQPQHF
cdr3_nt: TGTGCCAGCAGCCCCGCGGGGGATCAGCCCCAGCATTTT

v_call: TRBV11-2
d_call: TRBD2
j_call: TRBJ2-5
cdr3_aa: CASGTSGYRTQETQYF
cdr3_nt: TGTGCCAGCGGGACTAGCGGGTACCGGACCCAAGAGACCCAGTACTTC

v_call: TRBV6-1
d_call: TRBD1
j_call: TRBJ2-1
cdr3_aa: CASRSGQGARNEQFF
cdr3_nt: TGTGCCAGCAGGTCGGGACAGGGGGCACGCAATGAGCAGTTCTTC

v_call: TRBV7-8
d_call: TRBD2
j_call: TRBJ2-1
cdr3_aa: CASSLEGTIDNEQFF
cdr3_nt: TGTGCCAGCAGCTTAGAGGGGACTATCGACAATGAGCAGTTCTTC

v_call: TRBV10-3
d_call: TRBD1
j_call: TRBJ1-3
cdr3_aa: CAISEGDRVSGNTIYF
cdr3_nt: TGTGCCATCAGTGAGGGGGACAGGGTGAGCGGAAACACCATATATTTT

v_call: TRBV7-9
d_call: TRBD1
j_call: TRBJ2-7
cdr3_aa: CASSHAGQGAYEQYF
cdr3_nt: TGTGCCAGCAGCCACGCGGGACAGGGGGCCTACGAGCAGTACTTC

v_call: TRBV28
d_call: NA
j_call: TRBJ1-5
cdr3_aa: CASSRRGYSNQPQHF
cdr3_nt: TGTGCCAGCAGTCGCAGGGGCTATAGCAATCAGCCCCAGCATTTT